This entry is about one TCR beta chain. This entry belongs to a study of blood T cell repertoires in COVID-19. With 5 bases removed from V and 2 bases from J, the gap between germline ends came to 9 bases. This CDR3 contains 13 residues. Authors' analysis steps: From reference gene primer amplification, estimates of nucleated cell counts were derived. The data were produced by immunoSEQ multiplex PCR, yet TCRdb's version contains in-frame clones alone and is incomplete. V, J and clone size are those of that table, while D and trimming were read from the DNA. The data show hundreds of thousands of clones, approximately 89% seen once.

This TCR was sampled from a woman aged 40 to 55 with acute COVID-19. The genes are TRBV12-3 or TRBV12-4 and TRBJ1-1; D is ambiguous. Material: PBMCs or T cells enriched from blood (not recorded which). Written as DNA, the CDR3 is TGTGCCAGCAGTGTGACACTTAACACTGAAGCTTTCTTT. It encodes CASSVTLNTEAFF.